The entry that follows covers one T cell receptor beta chain sequence. The target antigen is unknown. The length of the CDR3 is 13 residues. V was clipped by 3 bases and J by 7 bases; unmatched bases: 9. Germline V gene sequence: CDR1 GTSNPN, CDR2 SVGIG (reference sequence). One frozen roughly 480,000-cell aliquot per fraction was sequenced. This sample is part of a study of coeliac disease. Turning to the study itself: Refractory type I patients had normal intraepithelial cells despite over 12 months' diet failure.

Assay: immunoSEQ multiplex PCR; the TCRdb copy retains only in-frame clones and omits some. In the table there are several thousand clones, 45% to 50% of which are singletons. Notes on the study in general: According to the authors, this method cannot detect gliadin-specific T cells in an unbiased way. Active celiac intraepithelial and lamina propria samples had lower TRB and TRG clonality than control samples.

The sample consisted of intraepithelial lymphocytes from the gut. The sequence was obtained from a woman in her 70s with celiac disease. The V call is TRBV30, the J call TRBJ2-7; 7 bases match TRBD2. CDR3 amino acids: CAWSLSGEGEQYF. DNA of the CDR3: TGTGCCTGGAGCCTCTCGGGGGAGGGGGAGCAGTACTTC.